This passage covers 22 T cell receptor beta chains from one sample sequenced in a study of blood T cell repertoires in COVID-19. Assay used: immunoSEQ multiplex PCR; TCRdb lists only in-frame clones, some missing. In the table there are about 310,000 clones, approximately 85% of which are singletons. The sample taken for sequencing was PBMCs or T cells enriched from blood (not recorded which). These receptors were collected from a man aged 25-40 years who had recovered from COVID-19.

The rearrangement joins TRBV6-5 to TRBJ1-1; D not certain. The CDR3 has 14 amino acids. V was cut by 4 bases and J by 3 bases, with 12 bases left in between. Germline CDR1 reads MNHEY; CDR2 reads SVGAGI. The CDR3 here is CASSSSRGHTEAFF. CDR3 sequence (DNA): TGTGCCAGCAGTTCCTCAAGAGGGCACACTGAAGCTTTCTTT.

In DNA, the CDR3 is TGTGCCAGCAGCGTAGGGAGGAGTAGTCCCATCCACGAGCAGTACTTC. Amino acid sequence: CASSVGRSSPIHEQYF. The rearrangement uses TRBV9 and TRBJ2-7, with D tentatively TRBD2 (5 bases). V lost 0 bases to trimming and J lost 5 bases, with 18 bases between them. The CDR3 spans 16 residues. Germline lookup yields CDR1 SGDLS and CDR2 YYNGEE.

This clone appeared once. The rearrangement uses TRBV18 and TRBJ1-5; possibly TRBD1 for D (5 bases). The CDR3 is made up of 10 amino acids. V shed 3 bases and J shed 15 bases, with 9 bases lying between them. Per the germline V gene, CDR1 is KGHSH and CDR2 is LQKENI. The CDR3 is CASSPLRGHF. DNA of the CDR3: TGTGCCAGCTCACCCCTAAGGGGGCATTTT.

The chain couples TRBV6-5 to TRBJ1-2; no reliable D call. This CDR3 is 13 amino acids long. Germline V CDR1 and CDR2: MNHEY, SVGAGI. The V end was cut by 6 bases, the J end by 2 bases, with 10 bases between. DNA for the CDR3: TGTGCCAGCAGACGGACGGGGAACTATGGCTACACCTTC. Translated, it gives CASRRTGNYGYTF.

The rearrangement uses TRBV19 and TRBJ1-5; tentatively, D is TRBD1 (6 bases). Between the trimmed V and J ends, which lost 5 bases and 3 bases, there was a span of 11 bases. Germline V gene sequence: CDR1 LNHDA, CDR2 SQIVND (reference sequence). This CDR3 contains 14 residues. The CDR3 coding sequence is TGTGCCAGTAGTGTCGGACAGTCCAATCAGCCCCAGCATTTT. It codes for CASSVGQSNQPQHF. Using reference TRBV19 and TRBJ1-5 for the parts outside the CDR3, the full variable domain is DGGITQSPKYLFRKEGQNVTLSCEQNLNHDAMYWYRQDPGQGLRLIYYSQIVNDFQKGDIAEGYSVSREKKESFPLTVTSAQKNPTAFYLCASSVGQSNQPQHFGDGTRLSIL.

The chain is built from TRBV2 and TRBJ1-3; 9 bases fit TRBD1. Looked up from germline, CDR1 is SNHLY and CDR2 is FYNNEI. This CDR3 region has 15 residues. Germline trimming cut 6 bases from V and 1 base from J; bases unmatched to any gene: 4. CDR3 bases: TGTGCCAGCAGCACAGGGGGCGCGTCTGGAAACACCATATATTTT. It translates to CASSTGGASGNTIYF.

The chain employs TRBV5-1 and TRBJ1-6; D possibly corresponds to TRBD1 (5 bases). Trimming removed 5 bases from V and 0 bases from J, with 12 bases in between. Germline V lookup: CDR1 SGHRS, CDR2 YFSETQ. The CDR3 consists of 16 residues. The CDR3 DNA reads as TGCGCCAGCAGTGGCCAGGGAAGCTCCTATAATTCACCCCTCCACTTT. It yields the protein CASSGQGSSYNSPLHF.

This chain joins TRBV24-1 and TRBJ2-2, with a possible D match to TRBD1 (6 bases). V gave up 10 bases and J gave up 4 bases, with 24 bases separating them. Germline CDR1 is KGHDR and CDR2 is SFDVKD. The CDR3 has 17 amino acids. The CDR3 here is CATSSAAGAALTGELFF. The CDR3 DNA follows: TGTGCCACTTCATCGGCGGCAGGGGCGGCGCTCACCGGGGAGCTGTTTTTT.

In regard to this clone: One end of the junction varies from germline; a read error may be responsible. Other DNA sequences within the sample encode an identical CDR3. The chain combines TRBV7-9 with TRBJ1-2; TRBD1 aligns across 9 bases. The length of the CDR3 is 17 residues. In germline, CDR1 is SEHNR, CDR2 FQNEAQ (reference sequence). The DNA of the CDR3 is TGTGCTAGCAGCTTCCCGGGACAGGGAACCCTCAACTATGGCTACACCTTC. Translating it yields CASSFPGQGTLNYGYTF.

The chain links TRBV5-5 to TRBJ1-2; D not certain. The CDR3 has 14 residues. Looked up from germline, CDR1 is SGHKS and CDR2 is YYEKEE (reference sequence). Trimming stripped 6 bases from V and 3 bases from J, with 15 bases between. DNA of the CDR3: TGTGCCAGCACTATTGGCGGAACGGACTATGGCTACACCTTC. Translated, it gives CASTIGGTDYGYTF.

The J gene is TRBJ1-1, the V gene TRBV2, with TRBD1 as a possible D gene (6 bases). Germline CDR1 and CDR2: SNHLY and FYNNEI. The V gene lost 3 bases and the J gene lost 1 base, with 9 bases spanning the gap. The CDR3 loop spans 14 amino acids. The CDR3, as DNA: TGTGCCAGCAGTGACCAGACAGGGAACACTGAAGCTTTCTTT. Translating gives CASSDQTGNTEAFF. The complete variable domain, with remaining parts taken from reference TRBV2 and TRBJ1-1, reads EPEVTQTPSHQVTQMGQEVILRCVPISNHLYFYWYRQILGQKVEFLVSFYNNEISEKSEIFDDQFSVERPDGSNFTLKIRSTKLEDSAMYFCASSDQTGNTEAFFGQGTRLTVV.

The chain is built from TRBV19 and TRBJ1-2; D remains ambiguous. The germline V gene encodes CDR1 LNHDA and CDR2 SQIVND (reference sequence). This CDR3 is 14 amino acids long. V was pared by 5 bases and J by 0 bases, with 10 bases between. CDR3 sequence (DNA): TGTGCCAGTAGTGGTAGCCGTCCTAACTATGGCTACACCTTC. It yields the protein CASSGSRPNYGYTF.

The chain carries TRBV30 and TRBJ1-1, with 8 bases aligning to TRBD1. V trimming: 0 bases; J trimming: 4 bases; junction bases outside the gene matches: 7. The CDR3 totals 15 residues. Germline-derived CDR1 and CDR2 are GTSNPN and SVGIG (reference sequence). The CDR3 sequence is CAWSVKGRGPTEAFF. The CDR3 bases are TGTGCCTGGAGTGTAAAGGGCAGGGGGCCCACTGAAGCTTTCTTT.

CDR3 in amino acids: CASSLGELNTEAFF. The CDR3 bases are TGTGCCAGCAGCCTAGGGGAATTGAACACTGAAGCTTTCTTT. This sequence joins TRBV3-1 (or the pseudogene TRBV3-2) and TRBJ1-1, with a tentative D call TRBD1 (5 bases). From germline, CDR1 is LGHDT and CDR2 YNNKEL (reference sequence). This CDR3 is built from 14 residues. Trimming removed 4 bases from V and 0 bases from J, with 9 bases in between.

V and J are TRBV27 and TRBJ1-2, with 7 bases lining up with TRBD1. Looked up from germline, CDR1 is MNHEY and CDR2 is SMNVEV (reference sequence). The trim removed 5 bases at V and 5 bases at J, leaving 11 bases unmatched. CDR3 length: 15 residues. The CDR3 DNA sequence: TGTGCCAGCAGTCGCGACAGGGTGGGGATTTATGGCTACACCTTC. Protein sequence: CASSRDRVGIYGYTF.

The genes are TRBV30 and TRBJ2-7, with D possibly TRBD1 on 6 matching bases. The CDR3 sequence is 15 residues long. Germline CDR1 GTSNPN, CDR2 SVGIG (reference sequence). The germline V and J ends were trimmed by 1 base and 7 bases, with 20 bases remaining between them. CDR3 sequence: CAWSAAGTRRREQYF. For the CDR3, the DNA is TGTGCCTGGAGTGCCGCCGGGACACGTCGTCGAGAGCAGTACTTC.

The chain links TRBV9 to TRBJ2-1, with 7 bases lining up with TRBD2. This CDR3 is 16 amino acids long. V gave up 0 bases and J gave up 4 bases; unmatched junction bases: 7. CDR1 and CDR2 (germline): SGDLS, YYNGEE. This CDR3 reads CASSVEERGPYNEQFF. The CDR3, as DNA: TGTGCCAGCAGCGTAGAAGAGCGGGGTCCATACAATGAGCAGTTCTTC.

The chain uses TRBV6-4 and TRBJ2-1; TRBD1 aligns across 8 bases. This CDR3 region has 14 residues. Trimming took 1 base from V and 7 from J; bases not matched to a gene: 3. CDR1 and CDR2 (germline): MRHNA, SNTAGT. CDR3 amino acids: CASSDWTGSNEQFF. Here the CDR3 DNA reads TGTGCCAGCAGTGACTGGACAGGGTCAAATGAGCAGTTCTTC.

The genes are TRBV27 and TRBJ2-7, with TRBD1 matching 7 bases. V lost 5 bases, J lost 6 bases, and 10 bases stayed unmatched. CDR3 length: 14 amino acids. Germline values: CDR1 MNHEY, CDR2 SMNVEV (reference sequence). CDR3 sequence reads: CASSPTGILGEQYF. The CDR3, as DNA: TGTGCCAGCAGTCCGACAGGGATACTGGGCGAGCAGTACTTC.

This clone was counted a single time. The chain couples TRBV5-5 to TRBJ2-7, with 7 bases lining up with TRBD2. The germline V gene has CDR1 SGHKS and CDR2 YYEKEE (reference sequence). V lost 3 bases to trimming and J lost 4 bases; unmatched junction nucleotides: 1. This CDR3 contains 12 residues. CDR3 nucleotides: TGTGCCAGCAGCTGGGGGGGATACGAGCAGTACTTC. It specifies CASSWGGYEQYF.

This chain's CDR3 is CASSLNKDYGYTF. CDR3 nucleotide sequence: TGCGCCAGCAGCTTGAACAAAGACTATGGCTACACCTTC. The rearrangement uses TRBV5-1 and TRBJ1-2; D unclear. This CDR3 has 13 residues. Looked up from germline, CDR1 is SGHRS and CDR2 is YFSETQ. Trimming pared 1 base from V and 3 bases from J, leaving 7 bases between.

CDR3 sequence (DNA): TGTGCCAGCAGCGGGGGACAGGGAAGTATGCGCTACGAGCAGTACTTC. Amino acids: CASSGGQGSMRYEQYF. V and J are TRBV21-1 and TRBJ2-7; the table's D gene call, TRBD1, was not cross checked with the DNA. TRBV21-1 is reported as a pseudogene. The CDR3 spans 16 residues.